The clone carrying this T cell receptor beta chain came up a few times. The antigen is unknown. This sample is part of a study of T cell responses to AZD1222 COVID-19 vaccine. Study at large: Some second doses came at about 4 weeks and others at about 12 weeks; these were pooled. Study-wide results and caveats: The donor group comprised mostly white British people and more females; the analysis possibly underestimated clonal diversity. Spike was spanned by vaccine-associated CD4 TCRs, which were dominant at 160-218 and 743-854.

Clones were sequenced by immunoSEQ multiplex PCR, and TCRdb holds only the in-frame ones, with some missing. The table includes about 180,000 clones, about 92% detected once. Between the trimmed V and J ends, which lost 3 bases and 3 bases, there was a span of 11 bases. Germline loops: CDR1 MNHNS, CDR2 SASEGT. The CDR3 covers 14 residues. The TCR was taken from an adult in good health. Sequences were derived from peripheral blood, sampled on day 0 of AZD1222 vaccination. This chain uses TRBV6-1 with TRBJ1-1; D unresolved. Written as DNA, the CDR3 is TGTGCCAGCAGTGAGGTGACGGCCGACACTGAAGCTTTCTTT. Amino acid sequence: CASSEVTADTEAFF.